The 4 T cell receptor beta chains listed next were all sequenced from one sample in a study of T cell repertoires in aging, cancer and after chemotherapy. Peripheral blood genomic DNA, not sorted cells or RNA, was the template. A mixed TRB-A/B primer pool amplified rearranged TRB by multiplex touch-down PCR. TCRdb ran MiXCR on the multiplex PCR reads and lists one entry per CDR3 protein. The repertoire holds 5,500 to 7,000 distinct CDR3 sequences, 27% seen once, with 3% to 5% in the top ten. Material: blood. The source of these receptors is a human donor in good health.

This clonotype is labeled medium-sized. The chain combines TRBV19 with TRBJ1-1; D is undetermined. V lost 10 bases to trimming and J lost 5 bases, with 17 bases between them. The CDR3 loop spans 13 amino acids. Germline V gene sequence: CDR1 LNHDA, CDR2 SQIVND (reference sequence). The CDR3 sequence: CATQRAFGTEAFF. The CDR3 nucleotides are TGTGCCACCCAAAGGGCATTTGGGACTGAAGCTTTCTTT.

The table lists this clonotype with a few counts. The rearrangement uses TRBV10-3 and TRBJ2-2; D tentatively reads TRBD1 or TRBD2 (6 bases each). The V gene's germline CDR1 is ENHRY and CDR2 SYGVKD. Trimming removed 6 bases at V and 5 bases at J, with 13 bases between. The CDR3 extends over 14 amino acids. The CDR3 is CAISNSGQTGELFF. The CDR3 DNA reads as TGTGCCATCAGCAATAGCGGACAGACCGGGGAGCTGTTTTTT.

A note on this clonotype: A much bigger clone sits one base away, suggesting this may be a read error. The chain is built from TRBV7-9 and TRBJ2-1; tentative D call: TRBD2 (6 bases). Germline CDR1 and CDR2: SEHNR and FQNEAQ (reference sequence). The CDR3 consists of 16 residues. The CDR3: CASSLVVGSRYNDQFF. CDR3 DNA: TGTGCCAGCAGCTTAGTAGTCGGGAGCAGATACAATGATCAGTTCTTC.

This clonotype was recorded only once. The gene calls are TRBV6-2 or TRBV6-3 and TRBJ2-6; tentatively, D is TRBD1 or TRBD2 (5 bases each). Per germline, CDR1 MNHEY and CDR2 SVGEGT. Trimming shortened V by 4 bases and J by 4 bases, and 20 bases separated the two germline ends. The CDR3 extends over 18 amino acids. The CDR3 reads CASSFPGPVPSGANVLTF. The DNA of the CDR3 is TGTGCCAGCAGTTTCCCGGGACCAGTCCCCTCCGGGGCCAACGTCCTGACTTTC.